These 25 T cell receptor beta chains were sequenced from one sample in a study of T cells in Graves' hyperthyroidism and ophthalmopathy. TCR beta CDR3 regions were amplified from RNA. RT-PCR in the first round (using the HTBI primer set) targeted the TCR CDR3. TCRdb passed the multiplex PCR reads through MiXCR, listing each CDR3 protein once. The sample holds fewer than 450,000 distinct CDR3 sequences, about 17% seen once. Material for sequencing was blood. These receptors originate from a woman aged 30 to 39 with Graves' hyperthyroidism that later progressed to Graves' ophthalmopathy.

This clonotype has just one count. V usage is TRBV11-1 and J usage is TRBJ1-1; 7 nucleotides align to TRBD1. There are 14 residues in the CDR3. Germline V gives CDR1 SGHAT, CDR2 FQDESV (reference sequence). Unmatched junction bases numbered 7, after V lost 5 bases and J lost 4 bases. CDR3 nucleotides: TGTGCCAGCAGCCGGGGGGCAGGGGGCACTGAAGCTTTCTTT. Amino acid sequence: CASSRGAGGTEAFF.

This clonotype showed up many times. The rearrangement uses TRBV20-1 and TRBJ2-5, with D unresolved. In germline, CDR1 is DFQATT, CDR2 SNEGSKA (reference sequence). The CDR3 consists of 13 residues. V shed 6 bases and J shed 1 base, with 12 bases lying between them. CDR3 amino acids: CSAPGVSQETQYF. CDR3 DNA sequence: TGCAGTGCCCCTGGAGTGAGCCAAGAGACCCAGTACTTC.

The gene calls are TRBV28 and TRBJ2-1, with 10 bases lining up with TRBD2. CDR1 and CDR2 (germline): MDHEN, SYDVKM. The CDR3 is 12 amino acids. V shed 10 bases, J shed 10 bases, and the junction held 7 bases outside the gene matches. The CDR3, as DNA: TGTGCCACCGAGCGGGAGGGTCGGGAGCAGTTCTTC. Translating gives CATEREGREQFF.

There are many counts of this clonotype. The chain employs TRBV20-1 and TRBJ2-7, with a weak D call TRBD1 (6 bases). V shed 1 base and J shed 2 bases, with 12 bases lying between them. Per the germline V gene, CDR1 is DFQATT and CDR2 is SNEGSKA (reference sequence). There are 14 residues in the CDR3. The CDR3 nucleotides read TGCAGTGCTAGAGGGGAGACAGGTCCCTACGAGCAGTACTTC. This gives the protein CSARGETGPYEQYF.

The table lists this clonotype with a few counts. The J gene is TRBJ2-7, the V gene TRBV18, with TRBD2 matching 12 bases. CDR3 length: 19 amino acids. After removal of 3 bases from V and 2 bases from J, the junction contained 14 bases not matched to a gene. The germline gives CDR1 KGHSH, CDR2 LQKENI. The CDR3 sequence is CASSPVASGRVGSTYEQYF. The CDR3 DNA follows: TGTGCCAGCTCACCCGTGGCTAGCGGGAGGGTTGGGAGTACCTACGAGCAGTACTTC.

This clonotype has at least ten counts. This chain links TRBV28 with TRBJ2-1; D remains ambiguous. CDR1 MDHEN and CDR2 SYDVKM come from the germline V gene. The V end was cut by 9 bases, the J end by 8 bases, with 11 bases between. The CDR3 runs 11 residues. The CDR3: CASGDRDEQFF. DNA of the CDR3: TGTGCCAGTGGAGATCGCGATGAGCAGTTCTTC.

This chain connects TRBV5-1 to TRBJ2-5; either TRBD1 or TRBD2 may fit D (5 bases each). The CDR3 covers 15 residues. Germline V lookup: CDR1 SGHRS, CDR2 YFSETQ. Deletions cut 0 bases from V and 1 base from J, with 10 bases between. In DNA form, the CDR3 reads TGCGCCAGCAGCTTGGCGGGGCCTTTCCAAGAGACCCAGTACTTC. It codes for CASSLAGPFQETQYF.

The V and J genes are TRBV7-9 and TRBJ2-1; D not certain. The V and J ends lost 5 bases and 0 bases respectively, with 14 bases between them. The CDR3 covers 16 residues. The germline V gene encodes CDR1 SEHNR and CDR2 FQNEAQ (reference sequence). The CDR3 spells CASSLVAGSSYNEQFF. The DNA of the CDR3 is TGTGCCAGCAGCCTTGTCGCTGGAAGCTCCTACAATGAGCAGTTCTTC.

There are many counts of this clonotype. V and J are TRBV15 and TRBJ2-2; D gene ambiguous. V gave up 1 base and J gave up 0 bases, with 12 bases separating them. CDR1 and CDR2 from the germline V gene are LNHNV and YYDKDF (reference sequence). The CDR3 length is 17 residues. The CDR3 sequence is CATSRAGGSPNTGELFF. CDR3 DNA sequence: TGTGCCACCAGCAGAGCTGGTGGATCCCCGAACACCGGGGAGCTGTTTTTT. Full variable domain (remainder filled in from reference TRBV15 and TRBJ2-2): DAMVIQNPRYQVTQFGKPVTLSCSQTLNHNVMYWYQQKSSQAPKLLFHYYDKDFNNEADTPDNFQSRRPNTSFCFLDIRSPGLGDTAMYLCATSRAGGSPNTGELFFGEGSRLTVL.

The rearrangement links TRBV3-1 to TRBJ2-7; D might be TRBD2 (5 bases). The V gene's germline CDR1 is LGHDT and CDR2 YNNKEL (reference sequence). Between the trimmed V and J ends, which lost 4 bases and 2 bases, there was a span of 12 bases. The CDR3 spans 14 residues. The CDR3 DNA reads as TGTGCCAGCAGCCCTGGACTGGAAGCCTACGAGCAGTACTTC. It codes for CASSPGLEAYEQYF.

The CDR3 nucleotides are TGCGCCAGCAGCGTCGGAACCCGGCGGGAGACCCAGTACTTC. It specifies CASSVGTRRETQYF. This chain joins TRBV5-1 and TRBJ2-5; D is undetermined. CDR1 SGHRS and CDR2 YFSETQ come from the germline V gene. Trimming removed 4 bases at V and 5 bases at J, with 15 bases between. The CDR3 loop spans 14 amino acids.

This clonotype occurred many times. This rearrangement joins TRBV14 to TRBJ1-1, with D hard to call. In germline, CDR1 is SGHDN, CDR2 FVKESK. The CDR3 is made up of 14 amino acids. V lost 1 base and J 4 bases, leaving 10 bases between the germline ends. In DNA form, the CDR3 reads TGTGCCAGCAGCCAAGCTCTAGTTGGCACTGAAGCTTTCTTT. Its translation is CASSQALVGTEAFF.

The chain uses TRBV7-9 and TRBJ2-5; 7 nucleotides agree with TRBD2. Unmatched junction bases numbered 7, after V lost 4 bases and J lost 5 bases. Germline V gene data show CDR1 as SEHNR and CDR2 as FQNEAQ (reference sequence). The CDR3 consists of 14 residues. The CDR3 DNA is TGTGCCAGCAGCTCCTGGGGGGGTTTGGAGACCCAGTACTTC. It specifies CASSSWGGLETQYF.

V and J are TRBV7-2 and TRBJ2-5; no clear D gene. The V gene lost 1 base and the J gene lost 2 bases, with 14 bases spanning the gap. Germline values: CDR1 SGHTA, CDR2 FQGNSA. The CDR3 is 16 amino acids. This CDR3 is CASSLGYRSTQETQYF. DNA for the CDR3: TGTGCCAGCAGCTTAGGGTATAGGAGCACACAAGAGACCCAGTACTTC.

As DNA, the CDR3 is TGTGCCAGTAGTTCAGACCAAGGCGTAGCCAAAAACATTCAGTACTTC. Translated: CASSSDQGVAKNIQYF. The chain joins TRBV19 to TRBJ2-4; D not certain. Trimming cost V 5 bases and J 0 bases, with 14 bases left between them. The length of the CDR3 is 16 residues. The germline V gene has CDR1 LNHDA and CDR2 SQIVND (reference sequence).

In its sample, this clonotype was seen many times. The chain has TRBV11-2 and TRBJ2-7, with TRBD2 matching over 11 bases. Unmatched junction bases numbered 4, after V lost 6 bases and J lost 0 bases. CDR1 is SGHAT, CDR2 FQNNGV, per germline. The CDR3 totals 15 residues. The CDR3 region is CASSTTSGVSYEQYF. The CDR3 region has the DNA TGTGCCAGCAGTACGACTAGCGGGGTCTCCTACGAGCAGTACTTC.

This clonotype was detected ten times or more. The rearrangement joins TRBV28 to TRBJ2-3; 8 bases align to TRBD2. CDR3 length equals 18 residues. V lost 3 bases and J lost 5; bases outside the gene matches: 16. Germline CDR1 and CDR2: MDHEN and SYDVKM. CDR3 sequence (DNA): TGTGCCAGCAGTTTGTCTCCCGGGAGACTAGCGTTCCGAGATACGCAGTATTTT. It encodes CASSLSPGRLAFRDTQYF.

The sample holds many counts of this clonotype. The rearrangement uses TRBV6-1 and TRBJ2-7, with TRBD1 matching 8 bases. CDR3 length: 14 residues. V trimming: 5 bases; J trimming: 9 bases; junction bases outside the gene matches: 12. Germline V gene sequence: CDR1 MNHNS, CDR2 SASEGT. The CDR3 DNA is TGTGCCAGCAGTCGACAGGGGCCTCTCCCGGGGCAGTACTTC. It specifies CASSRQGPLPGQYF.

This clonotype was seen at least ten times. The V and J genes are TRBV28 and TRBJ2-2; D remains unclear. With 1 base removed from V and 6 bases from J, the gap between germline ends came to 6 bases. The CDR3 loop spans 13 amino acids. Germline assignment: CDR1 MDHEN and CDR2 SYDVKM. The CDR3, as DNA: TGTGCCAGCAGTTTATCGATCGCCGGGGAGCTGTTTTTT. This codes for CASSLSIAGELFF.

The sample holds many counts of this clonotype. V is TRBV28 and J is TRBJ1-1; D remains unclear. The germline V gene encodes CDR1 MDHEN and CDR2 SYDVKM. Trimming cost V 7 bases and J 5 bases, with 11 bases left between them. This CDR3 has 12 amino acids. The CDR3 here is CASTDPGTEAFF. CDR3 bases: TGTGCCAGCACCGACCCGGGGACTGAAGCTTTCTTT. The whole variable domain, filled in from reference TRBV28 and TRBJ1-1, reads DVKVTQSSRYLVKRTGEKVFLECVQDMDHENMFWYRQDPGLGLRLIYFSYDVKMKEKGDIPEGYSVSREKKERFSLILESASTNQTSMYLCASTDPGTEAFFGQGTRLTVV.

This clonotype was detected many times. V and J are TRBV20-1 and TRBJ2-1; D possibly corresponds to TRBD2 (7 bases). The CDR3 has 18 amino acids. Deletions cut 0 bases from V and 8 bases from J, with 26 bases between. Germline V CDR1 and CDR2: DFQATT, SNEGSKA (reference sequence). Here the CDR3 reads CSARDHLGGAGFRDEQFF. For the CDR3, the DNA is TGCAGTGCTAGAGACCACCTTGGGGGGGCGGGATTTCGGGATGAGCAGTTCTTC.

The count of this clonotype is one. A much larger clone is a single base away; this may be a read error. This is likely a read error, given that the CDR3 carries no conserved phenylalanine or tryptophan at its end. The V call is TRBV30, the J call TRBJ2-1; a weak D match, TRBD2 (5 bases). The CDR3 covers 16 residues. Germline CDR1 GTSNPN, CDR2 SVGIG (reference sequence). V was trimmed by 0 bases and J by 3 bases, leaving 15 bases between them. The DNA for the CDR3 is TGTGCCTGGAGTGTCGGTTTTCGGGGAAACTACAATGAGCAGTTCCTC. Residues: CAWSVGFRGNYNEQFL.

This clonotype appeared a few times. The chain couples TRBV6-1 to TRBJ2-1, with D perhaps TRBD2 (6 bases). Germline values: CDR1 MNHNS, CDR2 SASEGT. Trimming took off 7 bases at V and 5 bases at J, with 12 bases between the two ends. CDR3 length equals 13 residues. CDR3 sequence: CASIAEEDNEQFF. CDR3 nucleotide sequence: TGTGCCAGCATAGCGGAAGAGGACAATGAGCAGTTCTTC.

This clonotype was seen repeatedly, ten times or more. The chain is built from TRBV6-1 and TRBJ1-3; D not resolved. The V end was cut by 8 bases, the J end by 0 bases, with 11 bases between. The CDR3 extends over 14 amino acids. From germline, CDR1 is MNHNS and CDR2 SASEGT. The CDR3 sequence is CASGRRSSGNTIYF. In nucleotides, the CDR3 is TGTGCCAGCGGCCGCCGAAGCTCTGGAAACACCATATATTTT.

In its sample, this clonotype was seen many times. The chain couples TRBV2 to TRBJ2-3; D may be TRBD2 (5 bases). This CDR3 is 14 amino acids long. Trimming pared 7 bases from V and 0 bases from J, leaving 11 bases between. Germline V gene sequence: CDR1 SNHLY, CDR2 FYNNEI. This CDR3 reads CASKEEISTDTQYF. The CDR3 DNA reads TGTGCCAGCAAGGAGGAGATTAGCACAGATACGCAGTATTTT.